This T cell receptor beta chain stems from a study of cytomegalovirus exposure and HLA in healthy donors. Comment on this clone: Antigen: not known.

The PCR had 60 Vbeta and 13 Jbeta primers. Assay: immunoSEQ multiplex PCR; the TCRdb copy retains only in-frame clones and omits some. The sample yields about 150,000 clones, 70% to 85% seen once. Study conclusions and caveats: TCR beta V segments were, for the most part, productive about 90% or about 30% of the time in an earlier analysis.

Germline-derived CDR1 and CDR2 are LNHDA and SQIVND (reference sequence). The CDR3 loop spans 14 amino acids. Trimming cost V 5 bases and J 3 bases, with 11 bases left between them. The sample consisted of PBMCs. The source of this sequence is a male donor in good health and CMV-seronegative. The rearrangement uses TRBV19 and TRBJ1-5, with D unclear. This chain's CDR3 is CASSSGWPNQPQHF. CDR3 in DNA: TGTGCCAGTAGTTCGGGTTGGCCCAATCAGCCCCAGCATTTT.